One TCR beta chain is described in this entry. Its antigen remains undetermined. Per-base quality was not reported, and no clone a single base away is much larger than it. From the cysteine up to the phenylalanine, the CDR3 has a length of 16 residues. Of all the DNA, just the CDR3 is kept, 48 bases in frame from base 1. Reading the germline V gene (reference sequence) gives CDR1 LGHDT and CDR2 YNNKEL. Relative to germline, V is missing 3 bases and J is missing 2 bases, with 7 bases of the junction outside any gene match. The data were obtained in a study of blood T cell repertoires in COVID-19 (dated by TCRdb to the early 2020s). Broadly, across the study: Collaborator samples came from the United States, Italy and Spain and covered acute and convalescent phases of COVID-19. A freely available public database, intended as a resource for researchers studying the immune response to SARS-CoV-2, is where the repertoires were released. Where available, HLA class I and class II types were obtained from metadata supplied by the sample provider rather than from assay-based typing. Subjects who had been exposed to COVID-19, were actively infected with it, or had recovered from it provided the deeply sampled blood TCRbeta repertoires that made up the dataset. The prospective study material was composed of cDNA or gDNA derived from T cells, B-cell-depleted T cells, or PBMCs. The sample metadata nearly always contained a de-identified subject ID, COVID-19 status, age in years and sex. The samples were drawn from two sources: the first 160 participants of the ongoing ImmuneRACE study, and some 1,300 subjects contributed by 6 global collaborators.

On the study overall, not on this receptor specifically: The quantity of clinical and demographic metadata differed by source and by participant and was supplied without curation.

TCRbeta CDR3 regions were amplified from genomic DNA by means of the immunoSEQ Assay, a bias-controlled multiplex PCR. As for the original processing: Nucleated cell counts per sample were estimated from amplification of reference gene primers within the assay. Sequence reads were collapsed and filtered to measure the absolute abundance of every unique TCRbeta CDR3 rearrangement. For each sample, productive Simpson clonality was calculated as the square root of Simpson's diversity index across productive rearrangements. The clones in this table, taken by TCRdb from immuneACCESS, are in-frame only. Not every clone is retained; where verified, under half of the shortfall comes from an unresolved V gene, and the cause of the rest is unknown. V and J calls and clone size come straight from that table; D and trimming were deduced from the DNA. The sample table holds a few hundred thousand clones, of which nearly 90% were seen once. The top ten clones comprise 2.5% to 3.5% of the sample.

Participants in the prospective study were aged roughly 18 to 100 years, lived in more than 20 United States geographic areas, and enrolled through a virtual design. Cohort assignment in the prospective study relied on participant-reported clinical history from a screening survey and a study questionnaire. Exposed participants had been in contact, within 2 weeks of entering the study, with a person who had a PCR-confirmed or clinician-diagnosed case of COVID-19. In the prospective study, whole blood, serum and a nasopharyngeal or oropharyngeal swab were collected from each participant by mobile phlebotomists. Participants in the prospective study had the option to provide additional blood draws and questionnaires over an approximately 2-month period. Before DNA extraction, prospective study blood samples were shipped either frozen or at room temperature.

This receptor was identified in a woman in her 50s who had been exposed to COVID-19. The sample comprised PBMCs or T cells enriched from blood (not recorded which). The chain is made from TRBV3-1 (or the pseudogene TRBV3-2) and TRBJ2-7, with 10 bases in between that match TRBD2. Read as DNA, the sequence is TGTGCCAGCAGCCAGTCACTAGCGGGGACTACCTACGAGCAGTACTTC. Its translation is CASSQSLAGTTYEQYF.